What follows is one T cell receptor (beta chain) and its context. Its antigen is unidentified. V dropped 6 bases and J dropped 0 bases, with 12 bases sitting between them. CDR1 and CDR2 (germline): MNHEY, SVGAGI. The CDR3 is 15 residues long. The data belong to a study of T cell responses to AZD1222 COVID-19 vaccine. Study results and limitations: CD4 TCRs covered the whole spike, strongest at regions 160-218 and 743-854. After two AZD1222 doses, spike-specific TCR breadth and depth rose versus day 0.

Measured with immunoSEQ multiplex PCR; TCRdb has only the in-frame clones, and not every one. The table lists tens of thousands of clones, 65% to 85% of them singletons. The source was peripheral blood, collected on day 0 of AZD1222 vaccination. This TCR was sampled from an adult in good health. The chain combines TRBV6-5 with TRBJ2-4; TRBD2 might be the D (5 bases). Here the CDR3 reads CASREDGVAKNIQYF. CDR3 coding DNA: TGTGCCAGCAGAGAGGACGGGGTAGCCAAAAACATTCAGTACTTC.